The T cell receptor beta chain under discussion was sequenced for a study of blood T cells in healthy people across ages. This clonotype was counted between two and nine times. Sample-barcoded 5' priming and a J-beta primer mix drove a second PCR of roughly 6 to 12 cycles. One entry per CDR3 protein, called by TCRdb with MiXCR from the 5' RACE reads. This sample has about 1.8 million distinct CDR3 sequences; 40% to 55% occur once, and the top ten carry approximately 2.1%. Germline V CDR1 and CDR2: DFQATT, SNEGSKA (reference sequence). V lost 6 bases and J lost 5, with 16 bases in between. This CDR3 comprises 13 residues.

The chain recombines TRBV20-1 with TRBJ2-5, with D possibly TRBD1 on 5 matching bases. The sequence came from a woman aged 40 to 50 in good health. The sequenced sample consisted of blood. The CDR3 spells CSAPQGIGETQYF. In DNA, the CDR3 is TGCAGTGCCCCTCAGGGTATCGGGGAGACCCAGTACTTC.